These T cell receptor beta chains were read from a single sample in a study of cytomegalovirus exposure and HLA in healthy donors. The table came from immunoSEQ multiplex PCR; TCRdb's copy has only in-frame clones and leaves some out. The sample consists of roughly 150,000 clones, roughly 80% of them appearing once. The sequencing input was PBMCs. These receptors were obtained from a female donor in good health and CMV-seronegative. The CDR3 runs from the conserved cysteine through the conserved F or W. A D gene is named only where the DNA matches it firmly. Clone size is stated in some rows and not others, as once, few, many or a class when expanded.

>NA|TRBJ2-3|NA|TRBV5-1
CASSPLGRDTQYF
TGCGCCAGCAGCCCCCTAGGGAGAGATACGCAGTATTTT
>NA|TRBJ2-1|NA|TRBV27
CATWTRDFDEQFF
TGTGCCACGTGGACCAGGGATTTCGATGAGCAGTTCTTC
>NA|TRBJ2-3|TRBD2|TRBV5-1
CASSLAPSGRDTQYF
TGCGCCAGCAGCTTGGCCCCTAGCGGGAGAGATACGCAGTATTTT
>NA|TRBJ2-7|NA|TRBV2
CASRLTSSYEQYF
TGTGCCAGCAGGCTCACCAGCTCCTACGAGCAGTACTTC
>NA|TRBJ2-7|NA|TRBV7-9
CASSPRDNSYEQYF
TGTGCCAGCAGCCCTCGGGACAACTCCTACGAGCAGTACTTC
>medium-sized|TRBJ2-3|NA|TRBV27
CASSFHLGADTQYF
TGTGCCAGCAGTTTCCATTTGGGAGCAGATACGCAGTATTTT
>NA|TRBJ1-2|TRBD1|TRBV2
CASTDRGLGGYTF
TGTGCCAGCACGGACAGGGGGCTGGGTGGCTACACCTTC
>NA|TRBJ1-2|TRBD1|TRBV6-1
CASSEGQSYGYTF
TGTGCCAGCAGCGAGGGACAGTCCTATGGCTACACCTTC
>NA|TRBJ2-5|TRBD2|TRBV5-1
CASSLALAGSETQYF
TGCGCCAGCAGCTTGGCACTAGCGGGTAGTGAGACCCAGTACTTC
>NA|TRBJ1-3|TRBD1|TRBV5-6
CASSYGQGEGNTIYF
TGTGCCAGCAGTTATGGACAGGGGGAAGGAAACACCATATATTTT
>NA|TRBJ1-5|NA|TRBV10-1
CASSAAPRGQPQHF
TGCGCCAGCAGTGCTGCCCCGAGGGGGCAGCCCCAGCATTTT
>once|TRBJ2-5|TRBD2|TRBV27
CASSSGTSDQETQYF
TGTGCCAGCAGTTCCGGGACTAGCGACCAAGAGACCCAGTACTTC
>once|TRBJ1-2|NA|TRBV10-3
CAISDGGGHYGYTF
TGTGCCATCAGTGACGGGGGGGGGCACTATGGCTACACCTTC
>NA|TRBJ2-1|NA|TRBV14
CASSPGDVYNEQFF
TGTGCCAGCAGCCCGGGGGATGTATACAATGAGCAGTTCTTC
>NA|TRBJ2-7|TRBD2|TRBV4-1
CASSHESGSPSYEQYF
TGCGCCAGCAGCCATGAGAGCGGGAGCCCTTCCTACGAGCAGTACTTC
>NA|TRBJ1-2|TRBD1|TRBV19
CASSTGTGGFSGYTF
TGTGCCAGTAGTACCGGGACAGGGGGCTTTAGTGGCTACACCTTC
>NA|TRBJ2-7|TRBD1|TRBV10-3
CAISDRGFTYEQYF
TGTGCCATCAGCGACAGGGGCTTTACCTACGAGCAGTACTTC
>NA|TRBJ2-7|TRBD1|TRBV4-1
CASSQEHRGLYEQYF
TGCGCCAGCAGCCAAGAACACAGGGGGCTCTACGAGCAGTACTTC
>NA|TRBJ2-1|NA|TRBV29-1
CSVESTAIEQFF
TGCAGCGTTGAATCGACTGCGATTGAGCAGTTCTTC
>NA|TRBJ1-4|NA|TRBV6-5
CASSLSGLNEKLFF
TGTGCCAGCAGTCTTTCGGGACTGAATGAAAAACTGTTTTTT
>NA|TRBJ2-3|TRBD2|TRBV19
CASSSLAVSTDTQYF
TGTGCCAGTAGTAGCCTAGCGGTTAGCACAGATACGCAGTATTTT
>NA|TRBJ2-5|NA|TRBV14
CASSQDWGQNQETQYF
TGTGCCAGCAGCCAAGATTGGGGGCAGAACCAAGAGACCCAGTACTTC
>NA|TRBJ2-2|TRBD1|TRBV2
CASSPHRGPGGELFF
TGTGCCAGCAGCCCTCACAGGGGGCCCGGCGGGGAGCTGTTTTTT
>once|TRBJ1-2|NA|TRBV5-4
CASSFSGHPQSGF
TGTGCCAGCAGCTTTTCTGGACACCCCCAATCAGGCTTC
>NA|TRBJ2-1|NA|TRBV5-1
CASQAGPPRRDNEQFF
TGCGCCAGCCAAGCAGGTCCCCCGAGAAGAGACAATGAGCAGTTCTTC
>NA|TRBJ1-1|NA|TRBV30
CAWSVQRNTEAFF
TGTGCCTGGAGTGTACAAAGGAACACTGAAGCTTTCTTT
>NA|TRBJ1-3|NA|TRBV27
CASSSHNPGELYF
TGTGCCAGCAGTTCCCATAACCCCGGGGAACTATATTTT
>NA|TRBJ1-1|NA|TRBV28
CASTLEGLNTEAFF
TGTGCCAGCACCTTGGAGGGACTGAACACTGAAGCTTTCTTT
>NA|TRBJ2-2|TRBD1|TRBV6-5
CATLDRVGTGELFF
TGTGCCACCCTGGACAGGGTCGGCACCGGGGAGCTGTTTTTT
>once|TRBJ1-1|NA|TRBV6-5
CASSTGITEAFF
TGTGCCAGCAGTACAGGGATAACTGAAGCTTTCTTT
>NA|TRBJ2-3|TRBD2|TRBV5-1
CASSGGTSGRTDTQYF
TGCGCCAGCAGCGGGGGGACTAGCGGGAGAACAGATACGCAGTATTTT
>NA|TRBJ2-2|NA|TRBV7-7
CANDSLEIENTGELFF
TGTGCTAACGATTCGCTAGAAATAGAGAACACCGGGGAGCTGTTTTTT
>NA|TRBJ1-1|TRBD1|TRBV10-1
CASRKFDGTGNTEAFF
TGCGCCAGCAGAAAATTTGACGGGACAGGGAACACTGAAGCTTTCTTT
>once|TRBJ2-1|TRBD2|TRBV2
CAGPSGLVGGGPNEQFF
TGTGCCGGACCCTCCGGCCTTGTTGGGGGAGGGCCCAATGAGCAGTTCTTC
>NA|TRBJ1-4|NA|TRBV5-1
CASGSGATNEKLFF
TGCGCCAGCGGGTCAGGGGCAACTAATGAAAAACTGTTTTTT
>once|TRBJ1-3|NA|TRBV7-2
CASSLIPGSVNTIYF
TGTGCCAGCAGCTTAATTCCGGGTTCGGTAAACACCATATATTTT
>NA|TRBJ1-2|NA|TRBV19
CASSDQGTYGYTF
TGTGCCAGTAGTGACCAGGGTACCTATGGCTACACCTTC
>NA|TRBJ2-5|NA|TRBV25-1
CASSANGQCVLETQYF
TGTGCCAGCAGTGCCAATGGACAGTGTGTGTTAGAGACCCAGTACTTC
>once|TRBJ2-7|NA|TRBV5-1
CASSLEGTFYEQYF
TGCGCCAGCAGCTTGGAGGGGACATTCTACGAGCAGTACTTC
>few|TRBJ1-4|TRBD1|TRBV6-1
CASSEEDRVGEKLFF
TGTGCCAGCAGTGAAGAGGACAGGGTGGGAGAAAAACTGTTTTTT
>once|TRBJ2-1|TRBD2|TRBV5-1
CASSPRIGLAGGQFF
TGCGCCAGCAGCCCACGAATTGGACTAGCGGGAGGTCAGTTCTTC
>NA|TRBJ2-1|TRBD2|TRBV5-6
CASTPGTSSYNEQFF
TGTGCCAGCACACCCGGGACTAGCTCCTACAATGAGCAGTTCTTC
>NA|TRBJ2-5|NA|TRBV5-4
CASSLVGSGETQYF
TGTGCCAGCAGCTTGGTAGGGAGTGGGGAGACCCAGTACTTC
>NA|TRBJ1-5|NA|TRBV6-1
CASTQGRGLRQPQHF
TGTGCCAGCACCCAAGGCCGGGGGTTAAGGCAGCCCCAGCATTTT
>NA|TRBJ2-1|TRBD2|TRBV19
CATTTSGKSGNEQFF
TGTGCCACTACGACGAGCGGGAAGTCGGGGAATGAGCAGTTCTTC
>NA|TRBJ2-6|NA|TRBV5-1
CASGELTVSSGANVLTF
TGCGCCAGCGGAGAACTGACGGTATCCTCTGGGGCCAACGTCCTGACTTTC
>once|TRBJ2-7|TRBD2|TRBV28
CASSEVAGGPNEQYF
TGTGCCAGCAGTGAGGTAGCGGGAGGGCCGAACGAGCAGTACTTC
>NA|TRBJ2-2|TRBD2|TRBV5-4
CASSRDPTSGMVAGELFF
TGTGCCAGCAGCCGCGACCCGACTAGCGGGATGGTCGCCGGGGAGCTGTTTTTT
>NA|TRBJ2-7|TRBD1|TRBV5-1
CASSPGTGGPYEQYF
TGCGCCAGCAGCCCGGGGACAGGGGGCCCGTACGAGCAGTACTTC
>NA|TRBJ1-1|TRBD1|TRBV7-3
CASSVTGGDTEAFF
TGTGCCAGCAGCGTTACAGGGGGGGACACTGAAGCTTTCTTT
>NA|TRBJ1-3|TRBD1|TRBV7-6
CASSFTMTGVAGNTIYF
TGTGCCAGCAGCTTCACGATGACAGGGGTTGCCGGAAACACCATATATTTT
>NA|TRBJ2-1|NA|TRBV6-6
CASSIRLDNYNEQFF
TGTGCCAGCAGTATACGACTAGACAACTACAATGAGCAGTTCTTC
>NA|TRBJ1-2|NA|TRBV28
CASSLLRGLWYGYTF
TGTGCCAGCTCGTTGCTGAGGGGGTTGTGGTATGGCTACACCTTC